A selection of T cell receptor beta chains follows, all from one sample in a study of T cells in localized non-small cell lung cancer. The method was immunoSEQ multiplex PCR; TCRdb's version includes in-frame clones alone and lacks a portion of them. The repertoire holds around 100,000 clones, with roughly 89% as singletons. Source: peripheral blood, taken before any cancer treatment. These receptors were collected from a man aged 35 to 69 with stage I squamous cell lung carcinoma. The CDR3 runs from the conserved cysteine through the conserved F or W. D genes are given only for firm matches. The size of a clone is reported for some rows only, either as once, few or many, or as a class for expanded clones.

j_call clone_size d_call v_call cdr3_aa
TRBJ1-1 once TRBD1 TRBV27 CASSAYRGGTEAFF
TRBJ2-1 NA NA TRBV7-2 CASTDIGGFYNEQFF
TRBJ2-5 NA NA TRBV11-1 CASSSWAGARETQYF
TRBJ1-5 NA NA TRBV5-6 CASSFSNQPQHF
TRBJ1-2 few NA TRBV30 CAWSRTYGYTF
TRBJ2-7 NA TRBD1 TRBV4-2 CASSHLGQGPSYEQYF
TRBJ2-1 NA NA TRBV18 CASSQRGNEQFF
TRBJ2-1 NA NA TRBV18 CASSPSQGDEQFF
TRBJ1-4 NA TRBD1 TRBV19 CASCSDRVNEKLFF
TRBJ2-4 NA TRBD2 TRBV18 CASSPFFASGGLSAKNIQYF
TRBJ2-2 NA NA TRBV7-3 CASSSQITGELFF
TRBJ2-1 NA NA TRBV5-1 CASSFLYNEQFF
TRBJ1-6 NA TRBD1 TRBV27 CASSLLTTGGPLHF
TRBJ2-4 NA NA TRBV4-3 CASSQDEELGENIQYF
TRBJ2-4 NA NA TRBV6-5 CASSTTGIQYF
TRBJ1-5 NA TRBD1 TRBV19 CASSQTGGKNQPQHF
TRBJ1-2 NA NA TRBV7-9 CASSPGAGYTF
TRBJ1-1 NA TRBD1 TRBV7-2 CASRGGGQRVTEAFF
TRBJ2-7 NA NA TRBV18 CASSLGRRGPAYEQYF
TRBJ1-6 few NA TRBV2 CASGGSSYNSPLHF
TRBJ1-2 NA NA TRBV4-1 CASSQDFRAPRRVRGYTF
TRBJ1-6 NA NA TRBV10-3 CASQTGVNSPLHF
TRBJ1-1 NA NA TRBV28 CASSTAFEAFF
TRBJ1-6 NA TRBD1 TRBV5-8 CASRIGGQGANSPLHF
TRBJ1-6 NA NA TRBV4-1 CASSQPKGTNSPLHF
TRBJ2-5 NA TRBD1 TRBV2 CASSVGTAYQETQYF
TRBJ1-1 NA NA TRBV5-5 CASSLAPLGQGKAFF
TRBJ2-3 NA NA TRBV9 CASSTQVAADTQYF
TRBJ1-1 few TRBD1 TRBV28 CASSVTGGQNTEAFF
TRBJ1-4 once NA TRBV19 CASSRRGRTNEKLFF
TRBJ2-1 NA NA TRBV16 CASSPVGGKVDGGQFF
TRBJ2-2 few NA TRBV7-2 CASSLRKTNTGELFF
TRBJ1-2 once NA TRBV6-1 CASSLDGLNYGYTF
TRBJ2-5 NA TRBD2 TRBV5-1 CASSLLPSGADLETQYF
TRBJ1-1 NA TRBD1 TRBV5-1 CASSWSPGTAGTEAFF
TRBJ2-7 NA NA TRBV6-5 CASSNRDEQYF
TRBJ2-1 NA NA TRBV2 CASSIQGSYNEQFF
TRBJ2-7 NA NA TRBV6-5 CASSYGRDYEQYF
TRBJ1-3 NA TRBD1 TRBV19 CASSIAHRGSIYF
TRBJ1-2 NA NA TRBV27 CASSLFSGQGGFFYGYTF
TRBJ2-5 NA TRBD1 TRBV6-5 CASRRDRLTETQYF
TRBJ2-2 NA TRBD1 TRBV18 CASSPPTRGLGVPGELFF
TRBJ2-3 NA TRBD2 TRBV29-1 CSVVPSGAGTDTQYF
TRBJ1-5 NA TRBD1 TRBV4-1 CASSQRDLGTGFKPQHF
TRBJ2-5 NA NA TRBV20-1 CSARRQETQYF
TRBJ2-3 NA TRBD2 TRBV19 CASGLAGGSIFTDTQYF
TRBJ1-1 NA NA TRBV5-5 CASSLEGYEAFF
TRBJ1-2 NA NA TRBV28 CASSLDQGLRGYTF